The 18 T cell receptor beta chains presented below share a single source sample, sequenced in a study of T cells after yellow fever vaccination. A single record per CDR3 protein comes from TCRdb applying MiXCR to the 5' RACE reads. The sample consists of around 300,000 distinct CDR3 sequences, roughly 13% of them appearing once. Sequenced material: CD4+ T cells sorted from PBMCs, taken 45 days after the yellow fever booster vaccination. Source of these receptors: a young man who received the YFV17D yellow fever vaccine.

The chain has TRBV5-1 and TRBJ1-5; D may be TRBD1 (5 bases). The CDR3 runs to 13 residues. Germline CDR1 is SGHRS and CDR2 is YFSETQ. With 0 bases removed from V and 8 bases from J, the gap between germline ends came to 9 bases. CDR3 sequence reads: CASSLGGSEPQHF. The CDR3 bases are TGCGCCAGCAGCTTGGGGGGCAGCGAGCCCCAGCATTTT. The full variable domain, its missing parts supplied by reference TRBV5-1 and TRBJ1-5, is KAGVTQTPRYLIKTRGQQVTLSCSPISGHRSVSWYQQTPGQGLQFLFEYFSETQRNKGNFPGRFSGRQFSNSRSEMNVSTLELGDSALYLCASSLGGSEPQHFGDGTRLSIL.

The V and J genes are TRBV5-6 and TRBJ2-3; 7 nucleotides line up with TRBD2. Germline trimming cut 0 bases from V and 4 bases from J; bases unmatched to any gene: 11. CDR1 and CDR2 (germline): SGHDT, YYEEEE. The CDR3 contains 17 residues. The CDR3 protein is CASSLALSGTRADTQYF. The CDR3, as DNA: TGTGCCAGCAGCTTGGCCCTGAGCGGGACCCGGGCAGATACGCAGTATTTT.

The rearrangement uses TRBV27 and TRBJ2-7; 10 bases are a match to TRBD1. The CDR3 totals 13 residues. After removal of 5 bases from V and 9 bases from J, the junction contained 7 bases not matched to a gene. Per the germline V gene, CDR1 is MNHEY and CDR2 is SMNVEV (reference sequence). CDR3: CASSLGRDRGQYF. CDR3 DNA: TGTGCCAGCAGTCTCGGCCGGGACAGGGGGCAGTACTTC.

CDR3 in DNA: TGCGCCAGCAGAAGCGGCTTGAACACTGAAGCTTTCTTT. As protein: CASRSGLNTEAFF. This sequence joins TRBV5-1 and TRBJ1-1; D is uncertain. The CDR3 spans 13 residues. Germline CDR1 reads SGHRS; CDR2 reads YFSETQ. The V and J ends lost 5 bases and 0 bases respectively, with 8 bases between them.

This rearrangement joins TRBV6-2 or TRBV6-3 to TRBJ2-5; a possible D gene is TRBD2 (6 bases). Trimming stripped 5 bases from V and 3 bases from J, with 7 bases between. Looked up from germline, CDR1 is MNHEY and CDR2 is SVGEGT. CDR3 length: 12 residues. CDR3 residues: CASSVAEETQYF. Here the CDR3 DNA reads TGTGCCAGCAGTGTAGCGGAAGAGACCCAGTACTTC.

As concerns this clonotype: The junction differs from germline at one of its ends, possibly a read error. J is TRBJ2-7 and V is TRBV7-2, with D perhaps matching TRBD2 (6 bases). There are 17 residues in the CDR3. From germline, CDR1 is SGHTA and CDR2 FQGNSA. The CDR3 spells CASSSPSYKTGVGEQCF. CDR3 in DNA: TGTGCCAGCAGCTCGCCATCCTATAAAACGGGAGTGGGAGAGCAGTGCTTC.

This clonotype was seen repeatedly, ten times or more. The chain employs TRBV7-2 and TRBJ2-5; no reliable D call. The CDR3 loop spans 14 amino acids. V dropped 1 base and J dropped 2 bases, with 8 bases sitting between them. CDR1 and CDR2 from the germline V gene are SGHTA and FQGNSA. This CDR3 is CASSLVGPQETQYF. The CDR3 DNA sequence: TGTGCCAGCAGCTTAGTAGGTCCGCAAGAGACCCAGTACTTC.

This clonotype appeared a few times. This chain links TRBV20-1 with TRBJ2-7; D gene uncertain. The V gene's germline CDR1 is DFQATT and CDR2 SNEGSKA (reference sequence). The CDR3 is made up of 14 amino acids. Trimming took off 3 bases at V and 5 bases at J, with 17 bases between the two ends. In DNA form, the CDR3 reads TGCAGTGCTAGTCGGTCGGGCCGAGGTAACGAGCAGTACTTC. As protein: CSASRSGRGNEQYF.

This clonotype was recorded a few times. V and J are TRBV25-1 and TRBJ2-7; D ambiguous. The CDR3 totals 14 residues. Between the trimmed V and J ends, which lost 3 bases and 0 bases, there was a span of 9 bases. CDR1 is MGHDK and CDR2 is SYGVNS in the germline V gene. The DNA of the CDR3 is TGTGCCAGCAGTGACCGCCAGTCCTCCTACGAGCAGTACTTC. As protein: CASSDRQSSYEQYF.

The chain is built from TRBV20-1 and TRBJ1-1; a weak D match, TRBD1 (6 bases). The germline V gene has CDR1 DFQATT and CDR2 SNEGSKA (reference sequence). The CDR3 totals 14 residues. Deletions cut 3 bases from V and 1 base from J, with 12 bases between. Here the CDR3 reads CSARVQGTNTEAFF. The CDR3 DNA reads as TGCAGTGCTAGGGTACAGGGTACGAACACTGAAGCTTTCTTT.

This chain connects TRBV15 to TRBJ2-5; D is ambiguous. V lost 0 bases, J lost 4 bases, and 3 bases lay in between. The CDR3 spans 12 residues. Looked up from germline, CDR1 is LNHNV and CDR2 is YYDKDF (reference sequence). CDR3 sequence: CATSRDIETQYF. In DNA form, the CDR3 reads TGTGCCACCAGCAGAGACATAGAGACCCAGTACTTC.

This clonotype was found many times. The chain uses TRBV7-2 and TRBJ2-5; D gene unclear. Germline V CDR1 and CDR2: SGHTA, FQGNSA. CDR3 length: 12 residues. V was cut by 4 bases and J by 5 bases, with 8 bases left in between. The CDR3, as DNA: TGTGCCAGCAGCTCACCACGGGAGACCCAGTACTTC. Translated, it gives CASSSPRETQYF.

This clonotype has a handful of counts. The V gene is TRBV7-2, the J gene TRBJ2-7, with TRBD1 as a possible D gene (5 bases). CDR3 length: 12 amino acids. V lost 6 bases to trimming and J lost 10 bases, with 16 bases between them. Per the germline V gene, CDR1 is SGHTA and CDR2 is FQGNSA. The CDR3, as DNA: TGTGCCAGCAGGCCTGAAGTGGGGCGACAGTACTTC. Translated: CASRPEVGRQYF.

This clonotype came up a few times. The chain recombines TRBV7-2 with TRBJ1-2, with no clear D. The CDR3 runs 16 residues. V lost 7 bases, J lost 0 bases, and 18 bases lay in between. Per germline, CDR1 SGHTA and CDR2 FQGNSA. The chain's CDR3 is CASTFSGVSTNYGYTF. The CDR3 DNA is TGTGCCAGCACCTTCAGTGGGGTATCTACTAACTATGGCTACACCTTC.

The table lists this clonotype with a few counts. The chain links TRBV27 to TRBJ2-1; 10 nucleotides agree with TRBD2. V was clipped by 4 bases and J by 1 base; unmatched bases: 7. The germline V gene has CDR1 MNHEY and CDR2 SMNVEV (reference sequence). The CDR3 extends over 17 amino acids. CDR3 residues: CASSSRLAGDSYNEQFF. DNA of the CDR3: TGTGCCAGCAGTTCCAGACTAGCGGGTGATTCCTACAATGAGCAGTTCTTC.

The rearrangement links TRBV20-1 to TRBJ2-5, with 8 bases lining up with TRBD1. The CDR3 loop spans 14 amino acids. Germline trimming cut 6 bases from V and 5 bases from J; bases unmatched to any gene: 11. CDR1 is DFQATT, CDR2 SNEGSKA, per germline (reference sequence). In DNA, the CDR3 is TGCAGTGCAGTGGGCAGGGGGCTTTGGGAGACCCAGTACTTC. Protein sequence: CSAVGRGLWETQYF.

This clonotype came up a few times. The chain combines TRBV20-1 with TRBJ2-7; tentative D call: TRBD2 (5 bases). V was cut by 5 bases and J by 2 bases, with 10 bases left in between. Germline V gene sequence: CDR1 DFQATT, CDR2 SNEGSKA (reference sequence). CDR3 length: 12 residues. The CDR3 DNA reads TGCAGTGCTTCAGACGGGACCTACGAGCAGTACTTC. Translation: CSASDGTYEQYF.

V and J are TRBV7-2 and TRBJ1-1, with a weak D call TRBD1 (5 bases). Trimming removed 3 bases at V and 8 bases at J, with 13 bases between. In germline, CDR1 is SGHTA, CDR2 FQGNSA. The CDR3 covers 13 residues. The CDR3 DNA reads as TGTGCCAGCAGCTTTTCGGGGGGAATCGAAGCTTTCTTT. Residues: CASSFSGGIEAFF.